This T cell receptor beta chain was captured in a study of vaccination and CD4 T cells after COVID-19. Study-level background: A median of approximately 96 days (range 35 to 161) separated diagnosis from post-COVID sampling. The interval from dose two to post-vaccine sampling had a median of approximately 73 days, and it ranged from 14 to 241. Cells were stimulated with overlapping spike peptides from SARS-CoV-2, HCoV-NL63, HCoV-OC43 and HCoV-229E.

As to this clonotype: Its cognate antigen is unknown.

Trimming shortened V by 6 bases and J by 3 bases, and 11 bases separated the two germline ends. The CDR3 has 13 amino acids. Germline V lookup: CDR1 MNHNS, CDR2 SASEGT. With the Oncomine TCR Beta short-read assay, DNA from cultured CD4+ T cells was sequenced. Using the QIAamp micro DNA kit, genomic DNA was extracted from the CD4+ T cells that had been cultured. TCRdb reprocessed the PCR reads via MiXCR and lists one record per CDR3 protein. The data contain tens of thousands of distinct CDR3 sequences, 35% to 40% of them seen just once; the ten biggest clones take up roughly 30%. As for time point: late sampling 161 to 241 days after vaccination in three convalescent patients. The sample's treatment: approximately 9-day PBMC culture with coronavirus spike peptide pools or control peptides (ViraFEST assay).

V gene TRBV6-1 combines with J gene TRBJ1-2; no clear D. The sample consisted of CD4+ T cells from blood, cultured in vitro, taken about 7 months after SARS-CoV-2 vaccination. This sequence was found in a human donor who had recovered from COVID-19. CDR3 nucleotides: TGTGCCAGCAGCCCCGTGAGTTACTATGGCTACACCTTC. This gives the protein CASSPVSYYGYTF.